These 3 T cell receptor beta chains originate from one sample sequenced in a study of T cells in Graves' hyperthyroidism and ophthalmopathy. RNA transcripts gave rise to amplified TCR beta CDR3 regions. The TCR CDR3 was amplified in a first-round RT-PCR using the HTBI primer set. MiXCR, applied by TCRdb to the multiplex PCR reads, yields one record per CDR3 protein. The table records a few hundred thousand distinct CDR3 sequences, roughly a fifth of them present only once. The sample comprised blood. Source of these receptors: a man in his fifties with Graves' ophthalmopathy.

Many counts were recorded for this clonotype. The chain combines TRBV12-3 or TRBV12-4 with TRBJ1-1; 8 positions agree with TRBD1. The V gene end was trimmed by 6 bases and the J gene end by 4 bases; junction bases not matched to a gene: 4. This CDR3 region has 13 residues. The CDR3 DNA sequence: TGTGCCAGCAGGGACAGGGAAAGCACTGAAGCTTTCTTT. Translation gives CASRDRESTEAFF.

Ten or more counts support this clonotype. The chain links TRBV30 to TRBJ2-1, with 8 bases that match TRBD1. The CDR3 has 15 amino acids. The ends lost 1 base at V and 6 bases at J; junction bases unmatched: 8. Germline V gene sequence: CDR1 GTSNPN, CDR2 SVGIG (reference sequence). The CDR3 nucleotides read TGTGCCTGGAGTGCCATCGGACAGGGTAGCAATGAGCAGTTCTTC. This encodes CAWSAIGQGSNEQFF.

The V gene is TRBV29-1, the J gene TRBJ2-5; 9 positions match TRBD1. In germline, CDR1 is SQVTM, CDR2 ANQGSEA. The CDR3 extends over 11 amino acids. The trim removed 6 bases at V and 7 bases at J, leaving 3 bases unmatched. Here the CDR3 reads CSVPDRGTQYF. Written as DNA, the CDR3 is TGCAGCGTCCCGGACAGGGGGACCCAGTACTTC.